This TCR beta chain was recorded in a study of metastatic and nonmetastatic thyroid tumors. Across the whole study: Repertoires from blood and tumor or nodule tissue of malignant and benign thyroid patients were compared.

V was shortened by 3 bases and J by 5 bases, with 14 bases between the two germline ends. The CDR3 contains 13 residues. Germline V gene data show CDR1 as GTSNPN and CDR2 as SVGIG (reference sequence). Study-wide points: When malignant thyroid tumors were compared with benign nodules, TCR beta diversity was reportedly significantly higher in the malignant tumors. This held in both blood and tumor samples.

No treatment had been given to any patient before thyroid surgery. Authors' methods: The authors used CDR3 differences across clinicopathological groups to build a distant-metastasis classifier for papillary thyroid cancer. TCRdb re-processed the PCR reads through MiXCR. Clone size and V and J calls follow TCRdb, not the original study. This table holds approximately 16,000 clones, 9.5% to 15% found once. This clone has at least ten counts. The antigen is not known. This receptor was obtained from a female donor with papillary thyroid cancer or a benign thyroid nodule (not recorded which). Some clones in this sample may be carry-over from other donors' samples. Specimen: blood. This chain joins TRBV30 and TRBJ2-7, with a tentative D call TRBD2 (6 bases). The CDR3 region has the DNA TGTGCCTGGAGAGCTCCGGGACTGCACGAGCAGTACTTC. Its protein is CAWRAPGLHEQYF. Filled out from reference TRBV30 and TRBJ2-7, the complete variable domain reads SQTIHQWPATLVQPVGSPLSLECTVEGTSNPNLYWYRQAAGRGLQLLFYSVGIGQISSEVPQNLSASRPQDRQFILSSKKLLLSDSGFYLCAWRAPGLHEQYFGPGTRLTVT.